This T cell receptor beta chain was recorded in a study of regulatory T cells in long-lasting Graves disease. Whole-study results and caveats: TRBV28, TRBJ1-2 and TRBJ2-5 were segments that persistent disease favored.

Ten or more counts support this clonotype. Antigen: not known. To make TCR beta libraries, researchers used iRepertoire HTBI primers and Arm-PCR of CDR3 regions. Original data processing: Identification across samples found 62 TRBV and over 12 TRBJ segments. TCRdb analysed the multiplex PCR reads with MiXCR anew, one entry per CDR3 protein. TCRdb assigned the V and J calls; the authors' analysis was not used. The sample has 500,000 to 700,000 distinct CDR3 sequences, approximately 15% seen once. The germline CDR1 and CDR2 sequences are SGHVS and FQNEAQ. Trimming at V came to 5 bases and at J to 5 bases, leaving 6 bases not matched to a gene. The CDR3 length is 15 residues. Time point noted: newly diagnosed GD, antithyroid drugs for less than 3 months. The TCR library was made from RNA that had been extracted from PBMCs in TRIzol. The authors diagnosed Graves' disease using American Thyroid Association guidelines.

A further study also used this sample, focusing on T cells in Graves' hyperthyroidism and ophthalmopathy.

The TCR comes from a woman aged 25 to 39 with Graves disease. The input for sequencing was peripheral blood mononuclear cells (PBMCs), taken at new diagnosis, from a patient treated with antithyroid drugs. The chain is built from TRBV7-8 and TRBJ1-6; 7 bases map to TRBD1. CDR3 DNA: TGTGCCAGCAGCGCCCAGACAGGGAATAATTCACCCCTCCACTTT. Translation gives CASSAQTGNNSPLHF.